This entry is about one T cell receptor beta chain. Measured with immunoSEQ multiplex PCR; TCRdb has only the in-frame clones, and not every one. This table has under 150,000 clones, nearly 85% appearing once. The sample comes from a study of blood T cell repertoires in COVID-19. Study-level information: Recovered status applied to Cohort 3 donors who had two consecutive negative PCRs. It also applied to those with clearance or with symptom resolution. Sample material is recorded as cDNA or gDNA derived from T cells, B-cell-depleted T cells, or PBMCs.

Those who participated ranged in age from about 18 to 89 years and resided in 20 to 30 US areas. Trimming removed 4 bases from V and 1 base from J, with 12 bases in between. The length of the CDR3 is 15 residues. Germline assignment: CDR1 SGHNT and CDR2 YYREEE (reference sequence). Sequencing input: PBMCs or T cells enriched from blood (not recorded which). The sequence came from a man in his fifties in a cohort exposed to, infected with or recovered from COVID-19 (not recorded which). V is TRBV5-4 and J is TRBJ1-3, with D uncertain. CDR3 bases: TGTGCCAGCAGCCGCGATGGGAGTTCTGGAAACACCATATATTTT. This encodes CASSRDGSSGNTIYF.